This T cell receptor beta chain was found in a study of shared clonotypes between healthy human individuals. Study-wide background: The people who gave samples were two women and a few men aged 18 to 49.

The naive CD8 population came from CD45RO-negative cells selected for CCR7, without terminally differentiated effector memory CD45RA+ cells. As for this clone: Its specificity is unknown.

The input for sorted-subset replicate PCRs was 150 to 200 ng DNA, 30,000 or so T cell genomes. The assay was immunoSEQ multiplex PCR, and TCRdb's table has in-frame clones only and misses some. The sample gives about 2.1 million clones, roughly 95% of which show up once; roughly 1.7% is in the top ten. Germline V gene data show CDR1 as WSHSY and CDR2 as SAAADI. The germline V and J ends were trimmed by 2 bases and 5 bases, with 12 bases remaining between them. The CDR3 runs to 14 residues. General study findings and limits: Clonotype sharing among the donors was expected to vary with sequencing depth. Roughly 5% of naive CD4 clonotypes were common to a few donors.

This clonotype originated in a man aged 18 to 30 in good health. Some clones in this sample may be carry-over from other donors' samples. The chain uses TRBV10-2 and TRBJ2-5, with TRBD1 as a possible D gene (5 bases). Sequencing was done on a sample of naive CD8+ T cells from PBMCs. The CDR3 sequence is CASSETGQLETQYF. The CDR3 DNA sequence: TGCGCCAGCAGTGAGACAGGTCAGCTGGAGACCCAGTACTTC.